The entry below gives a single T cell receptor (delta chain) sequence along with its context. The antigen remains undetermined. V trimming: 2 bases; J trimming: 0 bases; junction bases outside the gene matches: 20. Germline CDR1 and CDR2: TSWWSYY and QGS. CDR3 length: 21 residues. The template was reverse-transcribed extracted RNA. Multiplex PCR used pooled V-gene forward primers and a constant-region reverse primer to amplify CDR3s. TCRdb re-called the multiplex PCR reads through CATT. The sample records approximately 25,000 delta-chain clones, roughly 29% being singletons. The sample is drawn from a study of Vδ1+ human thymocytes. Points from the study as a whole: Thymic TRG and TRD repertoires appeared highly polyclonal, with Gaussian CDR3 length distributions.

Material for sequencing was Vdelta1+ gamma-delta thymocytes from the thymus. Subset given: FACS-sorted CD3+ TCRalphabeta- TCRVdelta1+ TCRVdelta2- thymocytes. The chain couples TRDV1 to TRDJ1, with 8 bases fitting TRDD3. This receptor was taken from a boy under two years old who had congenital heart surgery. CDR3 DNA sequence: TGTGCTCTTGGGGAAAATCTCCTACGGGTACTGGGGGTCCCTTACACCGATAAACTCATCTTT. This encodes CALGENLLRVLGVPYTDKLIF.